The 3 T cell receptor beta chains given below trace back to one sample, sequenced in a study of T cell responses to AZD1222 COVID-19 vaccine. Profiled with immunoSEQ multiplex PCR; TCRdb holds only in-frame clones, not every one. This repertoire shows about 130,000 clones, approximately 87% found once; its top ten account for less than 11%. Material: peripheral blood, obtained on day 0 of AZD1222 vaccination. The receptors derive from an adult in good health.

There are a few counts of this clone. The rearrangement joins TRBV18 to TRBJ2-7, with TRBD1 matching 8 bases. This CDR3 is 16 amino acids long. The germline V gene has CDR1 KGHSH and CDR2 LQKENI. Trimming at V came to 2 bases and at J to 3 bases, leaving 9 bases not matched to a gene. The CDR3 DNA sequence: TGTGCCAGCTCACCATTCTCCGGACAGGGTTTCTACGAGCAGTACTTC. The encoded protein is CASSPFSGQGFYEQYF.

The rearrangement joins TRBV7-2 to TRBJ2-1, with no clear D. The CDR3 runs to 14 residues. Trimming stripped 1 base from V and 3 bases from J, with 7 bases between. The germline V gene encodes CDR1 SGHTA and CDR2 FQGNSA. The CDR3 is CASSLGYGYNEQFF. CDR3 DNA: TGTGCCAGCAGCTTAGGGTATGGCTACAATGAGCAGTTCTTC.

The V gene is TRBV9, the J gene TRBJ2-3; D unclear. The CDR3 runs 13 residues. Trimming shortened V by 3 bases and J by 0 bases, and 5 bases separated the two germline ends. From germline, CDR1 is SGDLS and CDR2 YYNGEE. This CDR3 is CASSALSTDTQYF. CDR3 nucleotide sequence: TGTGCCAGCAGCGCCCTTAGCACAGATACGCAGTATTTT.